This entry describes one T cell receptor (beta chain). The antigen remains unidentified. Assay used: immunoSEQ multiplex PCR; TCRdb lists only in-frame clones, some missing. The sample includes about 140,000 clones, 90% of them seen just once. Autoimmune disease history or systemic immunosuppression was exclusionary. Drawing of blood for sampling happened at baseline, at cycle 4 day 1, and at cycle 7 day 1. The data stem from a study of OX40 agonist ivuxolimab in advanced cancers. Overall study context: In this trial design, patients received ivuxolimab intravenously at 0.01 to 10 mg/kg every 2 weeks. Broader study findings: The CD4+ and CD8+ T cells in the blood had expanded clonally by week 6 at 0.1 to 3.0 mg/kg.

Looked up from germline, CDR1 is SGHNT and CDR2 is YENEEA. This CDR3 comprises 14 residues. V lost 3 bases and J lost 7, with 15 bases in between. This TCR was sampled from an adult with an advanced solid tumor such as melanoma, head and neck, liver or kidney cancer. The sample in question was CD4+ or CD8+ T cells sorted from blood, obtained in a trial of the OX40 agonist ivuxolimab. The chain is built from TRBV11-3 and TRBJ1-2; D not certain. In DNA, the CDR3 is TGTGCCAGCAGCTTCTACCGGGAGACGGCTGGCTACACCTTC. Translated, it gives CASSFYRETAGYTF.